The clone carrying this TCR beta chain was seen only a few times. The antigen is undetermined. The same CDR3 can be traced to other DNA sequences in this sample. Germline CDR1 SGHVS, CDR2 FNYEAQ. V lost 1 base to trimming and J lost 5 bases; unmatched junction nucleotides: 4. The CDR3 contains 14 residues. The data stem from a study of shared clonotypes between healthy human individuals. Deep level was the assay's run setting. The method was immunoSEQ multiplex PCR; TCRdb's version includes in-frame clones alone and lacks a portion of them. Among 550,000 to 700,000 clones listed, about three quarters were seen once. The donor population consisted of healthy HIV-negative adults with no recent acute infections or vaccinations. Both subsets, CD45RA+ naive and CD45RA-negative memory, were split from the CD4+ cells. Notes on the study in general: Blood alone was sampled, and tissue repertoires likely differ.

Source material: memory CD4+ T cells sorted from blood. The subset here: CD45RA-negative fraction. This rearrangement joins TRBV7-6 to TRBJ2-5, with TRBD2 matching 7 bases. This receptor was identified in a woman aged 25 to 39 in good health. The chain's CDR3 is CASSLGGSRETQYF. In nucleotides, the CDR3 is TGTGCCAGCAGCTTAGGCGGGAGCCGGGAGACCCAGTACTTC.